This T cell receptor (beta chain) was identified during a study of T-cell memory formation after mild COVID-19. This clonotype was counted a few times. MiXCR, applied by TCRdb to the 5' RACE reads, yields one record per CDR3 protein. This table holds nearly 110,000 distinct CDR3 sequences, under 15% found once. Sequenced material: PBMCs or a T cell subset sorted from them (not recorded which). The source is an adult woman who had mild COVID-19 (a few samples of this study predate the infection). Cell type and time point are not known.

In DNA, the CDR3 is TGTGCCAGCAGCCTCAGGACTAGCGGCAAGAGCTCCTACAATGAGCAGTTCTTC. It yields the protein CASSLRTSGKSSYNEQFF. The chain is built from TRBV7-9 and TRBJ2-1; 10 nucleotides align to TRBD2. J was trimmed by 0 bases and V by 5 bases; bases with no gene match: 10. This CDR3 spans 18 amino acids. Germline CDR1 and CDR2: SEHNR and FQNEAQ (reference sequence).